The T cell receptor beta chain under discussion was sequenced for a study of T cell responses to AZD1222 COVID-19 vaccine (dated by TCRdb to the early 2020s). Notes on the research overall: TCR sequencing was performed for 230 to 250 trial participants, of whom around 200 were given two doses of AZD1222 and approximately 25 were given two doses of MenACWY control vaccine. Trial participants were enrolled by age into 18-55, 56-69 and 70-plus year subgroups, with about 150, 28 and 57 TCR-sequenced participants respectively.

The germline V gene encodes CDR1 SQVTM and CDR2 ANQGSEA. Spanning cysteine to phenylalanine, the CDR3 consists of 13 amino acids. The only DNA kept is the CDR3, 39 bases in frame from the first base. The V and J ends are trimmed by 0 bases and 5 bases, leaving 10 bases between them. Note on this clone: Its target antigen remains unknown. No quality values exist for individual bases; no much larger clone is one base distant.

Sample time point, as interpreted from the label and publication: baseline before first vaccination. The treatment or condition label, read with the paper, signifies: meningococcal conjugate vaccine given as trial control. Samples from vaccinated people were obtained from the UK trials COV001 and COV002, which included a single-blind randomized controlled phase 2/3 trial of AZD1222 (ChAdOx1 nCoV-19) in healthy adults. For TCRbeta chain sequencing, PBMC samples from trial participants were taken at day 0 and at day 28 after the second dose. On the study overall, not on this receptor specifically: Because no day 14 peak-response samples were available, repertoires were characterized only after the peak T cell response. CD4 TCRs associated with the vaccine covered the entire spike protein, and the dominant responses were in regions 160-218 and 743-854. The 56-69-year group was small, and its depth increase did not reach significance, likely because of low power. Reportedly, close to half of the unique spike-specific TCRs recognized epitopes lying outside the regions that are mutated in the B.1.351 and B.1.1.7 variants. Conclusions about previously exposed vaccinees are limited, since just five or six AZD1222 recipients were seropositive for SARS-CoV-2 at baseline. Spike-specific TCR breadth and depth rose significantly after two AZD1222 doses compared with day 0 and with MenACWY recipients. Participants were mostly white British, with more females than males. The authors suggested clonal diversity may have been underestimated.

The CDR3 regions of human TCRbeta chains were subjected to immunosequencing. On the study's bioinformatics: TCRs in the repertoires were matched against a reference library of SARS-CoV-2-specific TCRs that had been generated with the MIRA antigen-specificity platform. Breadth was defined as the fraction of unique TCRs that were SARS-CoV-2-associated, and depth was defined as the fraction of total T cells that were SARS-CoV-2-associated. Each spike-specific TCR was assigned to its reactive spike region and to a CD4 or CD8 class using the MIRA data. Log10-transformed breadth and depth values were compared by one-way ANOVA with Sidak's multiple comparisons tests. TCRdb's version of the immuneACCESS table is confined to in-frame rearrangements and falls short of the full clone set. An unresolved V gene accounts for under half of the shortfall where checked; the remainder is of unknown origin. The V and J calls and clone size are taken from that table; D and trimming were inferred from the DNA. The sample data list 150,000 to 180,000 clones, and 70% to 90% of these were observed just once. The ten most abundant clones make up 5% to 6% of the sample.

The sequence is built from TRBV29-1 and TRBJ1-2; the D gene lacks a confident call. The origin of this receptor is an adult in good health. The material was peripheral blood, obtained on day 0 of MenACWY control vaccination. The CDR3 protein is CSVEDAGIYGYTF. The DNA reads TGCAGCGTTGAAGATGCGGGAATTTATGGCTACACCTTC.